This TCR beta chain was documented in a study of T cell responses to AZD1222 COVID-19 vaccine. The study, taken as a whole, reports: Nearly half of spike-specific TCRs reportedly target unmutated variant regions. After the peak T cell response, and only then, were repertoires sampled. White British ancestry dominated among donors, who included more females, and clonal diversity was possibly underestimated.

The method was immunoSEQ multiplex PCR; TCRdb's version includes in-frame clones alone and lacks a portion of them. The sample records 150,000 to 200,000 clones, 87% being singletons. The germline V gene encodes CDR1 MNHEY and CDR2 SVGEGT. This CDR3 is built from 15 residues. The ends were cut back, 2 bases at V and 0 bases at J, with 10 bases in the middle. Details on this clone: Its antigen is undetermined.

The receptor was derived from an adult in good health. The chain links TRBV6-2 or TRBV6-3 to TRBJ1-1; D is unclear. The sample here was peripheral blood, taken on day 0 of MenACWY control vaccination. CDR3: CASSYVGSLNTEAFF. For the CDR3, the DNA is TGTGCCAGCAGTTACGTGGGCAGCCTGAACACTGAAGCTTTCTTT.